Its frequency marks the clone carrying this TCR beta chain as medium-sized (0.01 to 0.1%). The sample comes from a study of T cell clusters in autoimmune cytopenias. Study-wide context: Per sample, median TRB depth was around 51,000 reads, yielding a median 2,350 distinct clonotypes.

Roughly 40,000 genome equivalents of blood DNA were amplified for TRB. One tube held mixed TRB-A and TRB-B primer pools for touch-down PCR. No DNA is given; TCRdb re-called the multiplex PCR reads and lists each CDR3 protein once. The listing records 3,000 to 4,000 distinct CDR3 sequences. This CDR3 spans 15 amino acids. The V gene's germline CDR1 is MNHEY and CDR2 SMNVEV (reference sequence). The sample comprised peripheral blood. The rearrangement links TRBV27 to TRBJ1-6; TCRdb's assignment of TRBD1 cannot be checked, as there is no DNA. This clonotype was sampled from a human donor with an autoimmune cytopenia or autoimmune hepatitis (not recorded which). The chain's CDR3 is CASSLRQLYNSPLHF.